The 20 T cell receptor beta chains listed next were all sequenced from one sample in a study of beta chain features in type 1 diabetes. Reverse transcribing all isolated RNA meant expressed TCRB transcripts were sequenced. The data were produced by immunoSEQ multiplex PCR, yet TCRdb's version contains in-frame clones alone and is incomplete. Among about 410,000 clones listed, approximately 15% were seen once. Input material: naive CD4+ T cells from blood. These receptors came from a man aged 30-40 years in good health.

The chain uses TRBV6-5 and TRBJ2-5; D is perhaps TRBD1 (5 bases). Germline V gives CDR1 MNHEY, CDR2 SVGAGI. V gave up 6 bases and J gave up 5 bases, with 16 bases separating them. The CDR3 consists of 14 residues. CDR3 nucleotide sequence: TGTGCCAGCAGCTGGACACCTCGGAGCGAGACCCAGTACTTC. Amino acids: CASSWTPRSETQYF.

This clone turned up a few times. This sample includes further DNA sequences coding for the same CDR3. J is TRBJ2-5 and V is TRBV20-1, with D maybe TRBD1 (6 bases). Trimming shortened V by 2 bases and J by 5 bases, and 6 bases separated the two germline ends. Germline V lookup: CDR1 DFQATT, CDR2 SNEGSKA (reference sequence). The CDR3 is 11 amino acids. CDR3 bases: TGCAGTGCTAGAAGGGGGGAGACCCAGTACTTC. This encodes CSARRGETQYF.

This chain links TRBV4-3 with TRBJ2-4; D gene unclear. V lost 1 base to trimming and J lost 2 bases, with 9 bases between them. Germline CDR1 LGHNA, CDR2 YSLEER. The CDR3 has 15 residues. The CDR3: CASSQAVSSKNIQYF. The CDR3 nucleotides read TGCGCCAGCAGCCAAGCTGTCTCGTCCAAAAACATTCAGTACTTC.

This clone was counted between two and nine times. The CDR3 reads CATSRRGGIEDTQYF. In DNA, the CDR3 is TGTGCCACCAGCAGACGTGGCGGGATCGAAGATACGCAGTATTTT. This rearrangement joins TRBV15 to TRBJ2-3, with TRBD2 as a possible D gene (6 bases). V lost 2 bases and J lost 5, with 14 bases in between. The CDR3 contains 15 residues. Germline assignment: CDR1 LNHNV and CDR2 YYDKDF (reference sequence).

The sample holds a few counts of this clone. The rearrangement links TRBV9 to TRBJ2-2, with no clear D. The germline V and J ends were trimmed by 2 bases and 7 bases, with 12 bases remaining between them. This CDR3 comprises 14 residues. Per the germline V gene, CDR1 is SGDLS and CDR2 is YYNGEE. The CDR3 DNA follows: TGTGCCAGCAGCGTCCAGGTAGTTGGCGGGGAGCTGTTTTTT. Residues: CASSVQVVGGELFF.

The J gene is TRBJ2-2, the V gene TRBV9; D ambiguous. The CDR3 consists of 14 residues. Germline V gene sequence: CDR1 SGDLS, CDR2 YYNGEE. Trimming removed 1 base from V and 3 bases from J, with 7 bases in between. The CDR3 DNA follows: TGTGCCAGCAGCGTAAGAACAGACACCGGGGAGCTGTTTTTT. Translation: CASSVRTDTGELFF.

Only a few counts were recorded for this clone. This CDR3 reads CASSLAGRGYRTNTEAFF. Here the CDR3 DNA reads TGTGCCAGCAGCTTGGCTGGCAGGGGGTACCGTACGAACACTGAAGCTTTCTTT. The chain is built from TRBV5-6 and TRBJ1-1; TRBD1 matches at 7 bases. Germline CDR1 is SGHDT and CDR2 is YYEEEE. V was clipped by 0 bases and J by 1 base; unmatched bases: 12. The CDR3 contains 18 residues.

The chain has TRBV19 and TRBJ1-5; the D is unclear. Germline CDR1 is LNHDA and CDR2 is SQIVND (reference sequence). The length of the CDR3 is 13 residues. V was shortened by 2 bases and J by 4 bases, with 6 bases between the two germline ends. As DNA, the CDR3 is TGTGCCAGTAGTATACTGCAGAATCAGCCCCAGCATTTT. Its translation: CASSILQNQPQHF.

This clone was seen a few times. The J gene is TRBJ1-2, the V gene TRBV29-1; the D gene is possibly TRBD1 (5 bases). This CDR3 has 11 amino acids. Germline assignment: CDR1 SQVTM and CDR2 ANQGSEA. Trimming pared 3 bases from V and 13 bases from J, leaving 15 bases between. CDR3 loop: CSVERDRFSTF. The CDR3 DNA follows: TGCAGCGTTGAGAGGGACCGCTTTTCCACCTTC. The variable domain in full, with the rest retrieved from reference TRBV29-1 and TRBJ1-2, is SAVISQKPSRDICQRGTSLTIQCQVDSQVTMMFWYRQQPGQSLTLIATANQGSEATYESGFVIDKFPISRPNLTFSTLTVSNMSPEDSSIYLCSVERDRFSTFGSGTRLTVV.

V is TRBV5-1 and J is TRBJ2-4, with D possibly being TRBD1 (6 bases). CDR1 SGHRS and CDR2 YFSETQ come from the germline V gene. The germline V and J ends were trimmed by 3 bases and 3 bases, with 10 bases remaining between them. The CDR3 has 14 residues. CDR3 DNA: TGCGCCAGCAGCTCCGGGACAAGCAAAAACATTCAGTACTTC. Its protein is CASSSGTSKNIQYF.

This clone was observed a few times. The chain links TRBV4-3 to TRBJ1-2; no clear D. This CDR3 has 15 amino acids. Deletions cut 3 bases from V and 2 bases from J, with 13 bases between. Germline CDR1 LGHNA, CDR2 YSLEER. CDR3 coding DNA: TGCGCCAGCAGCCATCATGGTCAATTGAACTATGGCTACACCTTC. This translates into CASSHHGQLNYGYTF.

The rearrangement links TRBV30 to TRBJ2-1; possibly TRBD1 or TRBD2 for D (5 bases each). V was shortened by 8 bases and J by 4 bases, with 12 bases between the two germline ends. Germline CDR1 GTSNPN, CDR2 SVGIG (reference sequence). CDR3 length equals 12 residues. Here the CDR3 DNA reads TGTGCCCGGGACCGATCATACAATGAGCAGTTCTTC. It is translated as CARDRSYNEQFF.

J is TRBJ2-3 and V is TRBV25-1, with a tentative D call TRBD2 (6 bases). With 3 bases removed from V and 5 bases from J, the gap between germline ends came to 12 bases. The CDR3 is 14 residues long. Per germline, CDR1 MGHDK and CDR2 SYGVNS. The CDR3 reads CASSDTSWRDTQYF. The CDR3 coding sequence is TGTGCCAGCAGTGATACTAGCTGGCGAGATACGCAGTATTTT.

The chain uses TRBV27 and TRBJ2-1; 9 bases are shared with TRBD2. Germline CDR1 and CDR2: MNHEY and SMNVEV (reference sequence). V shed 6 bases and J 7 bases; nucleotides not matched to a gene: 16. The CDR3 is 17 amino acids. The CDR3 is CASSYNPGGSGSNEQFF. CDR3 DNA: TGTGCCAGCAGCTACAACCCAGGGGGTAGCGGGAGTAATGAGCAGTTCTTC.

The rearrangement links TRBV5-1 to TRBJ2-2; perhaps TRBD2 as D (5 bases). Trimming shortened V by 1 base and J by 4 bases, and 11 bases separated the two germline ends. CDR3 size: 15 residues. Per germline, CDR1 SGHRS and CDR2 YFSETQ. The CDR3 DNA is TGCGCCAGCAGCTTGAGAGCGGCCAGCACCGGGGAGCTGTTTTTT. Translating gives CASSLRAASTGELFF.

This clone has just a few counts. The CDR3 DNA is TGTGCCAGCAGCTTCGGCGGGGGCAGCACAGATACGCAGTATTTT. Amino acids: CASSFGGGSTDTQYF. The chain uses TRBV7-2 and TRBJ2-3; maybe TRBD2 (7 bases). V was clipped by 3 bases and J by 0 bases, with 10 bases between them. The CDR3 spans 15 residues. The germline gives CDR1 SGHTA, CDR2 FQGNSA.

The V call is TRBV18, the J call TRBJ2-4, with TRBD2 matching over 9 bases. The CDR3 consists of 17 residues. J was trimmed by 9 bases and V by 6 bases; bases with no gene match: 18. Germline CDR1 and CDR2: KGHSH and LQKENI. The DNA of the CDR3 is TGTGCCAGCTCTTATACGCGAGCGGGGGGCCACGTTTCCATTCAGTACTTC. Translated, it gives CASSYTRAGGHVSIQYF.

This clone was seen only a few times. The rearrangement joins TRBV5-6 to TRBJ2-5; TRBD2 agrees at 8 bases. The V gene's germline CDR1 is SGHDT and CDR2 YYEEEE. J gave up 1 base and V 3 bases, and 8 bases lay outside the gene matches. The CDR3 consists of 16 residues. The CDR3 nucleotides read TGTGCCAGCAGCTCGACGTCGCGGGGGGCCCAAGAGACCCAGTACTTC. Amino acids: CASSSTSRGAQETQYF.

Of note for this clone: Its ends do not fully match the called genes, so a read error is possible. V and J are TRBV6-4 and TRBJ2-5, with 7 positions matching TRBD1. CDR3 length: 12 residues. Germline V gene sequence: CDR1 MRHNA, CDR2 SNTAGT. CDR3 loop: CASGDRVETQYF. In DNA form, the CDR3 reads TGTGCCAGCGGTGACAGGGTTGAGACCCAGTACTTC.

The J gene is TRBJ2-1, the V gene TRBV30; TRBD2 matches at 10 bases. J was trimmed by 4 bases and V by 3 bases; bases with no gene match: 21. This CDR3 spans 20 amino acids. Germline V gene data show CDR1 as GTSNPN and CDR2 as SVGIG (reference sequence). The CDR3 sequence: CAWRRLSRGASGSKYNEQFF. The DNA of the CDR3 is TGTGCCTGGAGACGATTGTCCAGAGGGGCTAGCGGGAGTAAATACAATGAGCAGTTCTTC.